This paragraph covers one TCR beta chain sequence. What it binds is unknown. Within the sample, other DNA sequences also encode this same CDR3. The assay was immunoSEQ multiplex PCR, and TCRdb's table has in-frame clones only and misses some. The sample yields tens of thousands of clones, around 76% seen once. Rectal tissue came from one to two pinch biopsies taken at colonoscopy. The entry originates in a study of pediatric ulcerative colitis. General study points: Compared with controls, ulcerative colitis showed greater blood-rectum clone sharing.

Germline loops: CDR1 MNHEY, CDR2 SVGAGI. The length of the CDR3 is 15 residues. V lost 0 bases, J lost 0 bases, and 9 bases lay in between. The chain uses TRBV6-5 and TRBJ2-7; D unresolved. Input material: gut tissue. The sequence was collected from a girl aged 5 to 17 with moderate ulcerative colitis. The CDR3 coding sequence is TGTGCCAGCAGTTACTCCCTAGGGCCCTCCTACGAGCAGTACTTC. This gives the protein CASSYSLGPSYEQYF.